This T cell receptor beta chain stems from a study of blood T cell repertoires in COVID-19. Study summary: The United States, Italy and Spain provided the acute and convalescent COVID-19 samples. From T cells, B-cell-depleted T cells, or PBMCs came the material, which was cDNA or gDNA.

Authors' methods: Amplification with reference gene primers provided the estimates of nucleated cell counts. Produced via immunoSEQ multiplex PCR; TCRdb's table is partial and in-frame only. For V, J and clone size, that table is used; D and trimming come from the DNA. The sample has approximately 350,000 clones, about 86% seen once. Trimming pared 1 base from V and 8 bases from J, leaving 20 bases between. The CDR3 is made up of 16 amino acids. Per germline, CDR1 MGHRA and CDR2 YSYEKL. This TCR came from an older woman with COVID-19, enrolled during active disease. Source material: peripheral blood. This chain connects TRBV4-1 to TRBJ1-2; D might be TRBD1 (6 bases). Here the CDR3 DNA reads TGCGCCAGCAGCCAAGGGGGAGCAGGGGCCCAGGGGGGCTACACCTTC. Protein sequence: CASSQGGAGAQGGYTF.